The 13 T cell receptor beta chains listed next were all sequenced from one sample in a study of shared clonotypes between healthy human individuals. CD45RO negativity and positive selection for CCR7 defined naive CD8 cells, a population that excluded terminally differentiated effector memory CD45RA+ cells. The method was immunoSEQ multiplex PCR; TCRdb's version includes in-frame clones alone and lacks a portion of them. Among around 2.1 million clones, just over 90% were seen once, and the ten largest hold approximately 1.7%. The sample consisted of naive CD8+ T cells from PBMCs. The source is a man aged 18 to 29 in good health. Some clones in this sample may be carry-over from other donors' samples.

With regard to this clone: Other nucleotide sequences from this sample produce the same CDR3. The V gene is TRBV27, the J gene TRBJ2-7; 7 nucleotides line up with TRBD2. Germline V gives CDR1 MNHEY, CDR2 SMNVEV (reference sequence). V shed 3 bases and J 3 bases; nucleotides not matched to a gene: 2. The CDR3 totals 13 residues. The CDR3 region is CASSLGGYYEQYF. The CDR3 nucleotides are TGTGCCAGCAGTTTGGGAGGGTACTACGAGCAGTACTTC.

This rearrangement joins TRBV7-8 to TRBJ1-2; unclear D gene. Germline V lookup: CDR1 SGHVS, CDR2 FQNEAQ. With 4 bases removed from V and 5 bases from J, the gap between germline ends came to 14 bases. The length of the CDR3 is 14 residues. CDR3: CASSSLRAGYGYTF. CDR3 coding DNA: TGTGCCAGCAGCTCCTTAAGGGCGGGGTATGGCTACACCTTC.

This rearrangement joins TRBV5-1 to TRBJ2-2; D is perhaps TRBD2 (5 bases). CDR1 is SGHRS, CDR2 YFSETQ, per germline. The CDR3 runs 14 residues. V was clipped by 4 bases and J by 4 bases, with 11 bases between them. The CDR3 nucleotides read TGCGCCAGCAGCGCCCGGGCGGGCACCGGGGAGCTGTTTTTT. Translation gives CASSARAGTGELFF.

The V call is TRBV6-1, the J call TRBJ1-2; tentative D call: TRBD1 (6 bases). The CDR3 is 12 amino acids. The germline V and J ends were trimmed by 6 bases and 7 bases, with 12 bases remaining between them. Germline V gives CDR1 MNHNS, CDR2 SASEGT. CDR3 region: CASRVQGAGYTF. In nucleotides, the CDR3 is TGTGCCAGCAGAGTACAGGGAGCTGGCTACACCTTC.

The V and J genes are TRBV18 and TRBJ2-7; D not resolved. From germline, CDR1 is KGHSH and CDR2 LQKENI. Trimming stripped 0 bases from V and 0 bases from J, with 12 bases between. The CDR3 is 16 amino acids. The chain's CDR3 is CASSPPIRTNSYEQYF. Here the CDR3 DNA reads TGTGCCAGCTCACCACCAATACGGACCAACTCCTACGAGCAGTACTTC.

The V gene is TRBV18, the J gene TRBJ1-5; the D is unclear. This CDR3 region has 15 residues. Germline CDR1 KGHSH, CDR2 LQKENI. Between the trimmed V and J ends, which lost 1 base and 2 bases, there was a span of 9 bases. CDR3 DNA sequence: TGTGCCAGCTCACCACAGGGTCCCGGCAATCAGCCCCAGCATTTT. Its translation is CASSPQGPGNQPQHF.

As concerns this clone: Other DNA sequences in this specimen translate into the identical CDR3. The CDR3 region has the DNA TGTGCCAGCAGTTTAGCGGGTGATCAGCCCCAGCATTTT. Its protein product is CASSLAGDQPQHF. The gene calls are TRBV28 and TRBJ1-5, with D hard to call. Germline V CDR1 and CDR2: MDHEN, SYDVKM. The CDR3 contains 13 residues. Between the trimmed V and J ends, which lost 2 bases and 5 bases, there was a span of 7 bases.

J is TRBJ2-4 and V is TRBV2; D may be TRBD1 (6 bases). This CDR3 is built from 14 residues. V was cut by 8 bases and J by 5 bases, with 16 bases left in between. Germline CDR1 reads SNHLY; CDR2 reads FYNNEI. CDR3 DNA sequence: TGTGCCAGCCAGATTGACAGGCTTGAAAACATTCAGTACTTC. This encodes CASQIDRLENIQYF.

The chain is built from TRBV7-9 and TRBJ2-7, with 8 bases lining up with TRBD1. This CDR3 is 15 amino acids long. Germline V gene sequence: CDR1 SEHNR, CDR2 FQNEAQ (reference sequence). The J segment lost 1 base and the V segment lost 4 bases, leaving 6 bases of the junction unmatched. Here the CDR3 reads CASSSTGAISYEQYF. The CDR3 DNA reads TGTGCCAGCAGCTCGACAGGGGCCATTTCCTACGAGCAGTACTTC.

This clone has only one observation. The chain joins TRBV7-2 to TRBJ2-1; 12 bases match TRBD2. The CDR3 has 19 residues. The J segment lost 0 bases and the V segment lost 5 bases, leaving 11 bases of the junction unmatched. Germline V gene sequence: CDR1 SGHTA, CDR2 FQGNSA. CDR3 sequence: CASSLGLAGSMSSYNEQFF. The CDR3 DNA reads as TGTGCCAGCAGCCTCGGACTAGCGGGGTCCATGAGCTCCTACAATGAGCAGTTCTTC.

This sequence joins TRBV28 and TRBJ2-5; 7 bases line up with TRBD2. The CDR3 covers 15 residues. Germline lookup yields CDR1 MDHEN and CDR2 SYDVKM. J was trimmed by 4 bases and V by 6 bases; bases with no gene match: 11. The CDR3 DNA follows: TGTGCCAGCAGCTCTGCCGGGAGGAGGGGAGAGACCCAGTACTTC. Translation gives CASSSAGRRGETQYF.

The rearrangement links TRBV27 to TRBJ2-7; TRBD2 is a possible D gene (6 bases). Per the germline V gene, CDR1 is MNHEY and CDR2 is SMNVEV (reference sequence). V was clipped by 6 bases and J by 9 bases, with 21 bases between them. The CDR3 sequence is 14 residues long. CDR3 coding DNA: TGTGCCAGCAGCCTAGCTAGCGCCAAGACCTTGCAGTACTTC. Protein: CASSLASAKTLQYF.

The chain couples TRBV6-1 to TRBJ1-2; no reliable D call. The V gene lost 5 bases and the J gene lost 8 bases, with 15 bases spanning the gap. The length of the CDR3 is 13 residues. CDR1 MNHNS and CDR2 SASEGT come from the germline V gene. As DNA, the CDR3 is TGTGCCAGCAGTCCAGGCTACGTCGAAGGCTACACCTTC. Protein product: CASSPGYVEGYTF.